This T cell receptor (beta chain) was profiled in a study of blood T cell repertoires in COVID-19 (dated by TCRdb to the early 2020s). Notes on the research overall: Samples covering the acute and convalescent phases of COVID-19 were provided by collaborators in the United States, Italy and Spain. The material from the prospective study consisted of cDNA or gDNA derived from T cells, B-cell-depleted T cells, or PBMCs. Subjects who had been exposed to COVID-19, were actively infected with it, or had recovered from it provided the deeply sampled blood TCRbeta repertoires that made up the dataset. The repertoires were released in a freely available public database meant as a resource for research on the immune response to SARS-CoV-2. The samples were drawn from two sources: the first 160 participants of the ongoing ImmuneRACE study, and 1,200 or so subjects contributed by 6 global collaborators. A de-identified subject ID, COVID-19 status, age in years and sex were almost always included in the sample metadata. HLA class I and class II types, where available, came from metadata supplied by the sample provider rather than from assay-based typing.

V gives up 5 bases and J gives up 4 bases, and the segment between their germline ends measures 11 bases. Including the terminal cysteine and phenylalanine, the CDR3 comprises 13 residues. The read is trimmed to its CDR3 DNA, 39 bases read in frame from base 1. Whole blood was collected in K2EDTA tubes by collaborating institutions according to the institutions' own protocols. For TCRbeta analysis, collaborator samples were shipped as frozen whole blood, as isolated PBMCs, or as DNA extracted from either sample type. General conclusions and limits of the study: How much clinical and demographic metadata was included differed by source and by participant, and the metadata was provided uncurated.

To note about this clone: The target of this receptor is not known. Per-nucleotide qualities are absent, and no much larger clonotype sits a single base away.

The immunoSEQ Assay, a bias-controlled multiplex PCR, was used to amplify TCRbeta CDR3 regions from genomic DNA. As for the authors' bioinformatics: The number of nucleated cells in each sample was estimated from the amplification of reference gene primers within the assay. Sequence reads were collapsed and filtered to measure the absolute abundance of every unique TCRbeta CDR3 rearrangement. Productive Simpson clonality was computed per sample as the square root of Simpson's diversity index over productive rearrangements. Here the immuneACCESS table is served through TCRdb, limited to in-frame sequences with V and J called. Missing clones are a known gap in these copies; in checked studies unresolved V genes cover under half, and the rest lacks a known reason. That table furnishes V, J and clone size, whereas the DNA furnished D and trimming. The sample table holds about 81,000 clones, of which roughly four fifths were seen once. The ten largest clonotypes hold about 10% of the sample.

This TCR derives from a man in his sixties with acute or convalescent COVID-19. Sequenced input: peripheral blood. The rearranged chain carries TRBV12-3 or TRBV12-4 and TRBJ1-1; a confident D gene designation cannot be given. The bases are TGTGCCAGCAGTGCCCGGTTACTCACTGAAGCTTTCTTT. Translated, it gives CASSARLLTEAFF.